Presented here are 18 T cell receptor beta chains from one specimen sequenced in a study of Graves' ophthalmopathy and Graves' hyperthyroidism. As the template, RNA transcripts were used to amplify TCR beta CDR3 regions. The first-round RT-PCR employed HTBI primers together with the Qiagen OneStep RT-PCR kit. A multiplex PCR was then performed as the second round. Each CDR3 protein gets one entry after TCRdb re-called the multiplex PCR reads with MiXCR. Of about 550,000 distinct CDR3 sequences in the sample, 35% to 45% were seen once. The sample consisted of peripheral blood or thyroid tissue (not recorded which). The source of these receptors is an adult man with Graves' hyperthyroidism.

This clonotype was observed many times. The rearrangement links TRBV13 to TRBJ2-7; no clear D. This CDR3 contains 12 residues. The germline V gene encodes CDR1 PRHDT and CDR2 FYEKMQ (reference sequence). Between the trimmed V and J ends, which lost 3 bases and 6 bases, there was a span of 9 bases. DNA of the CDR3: TGTGCCAGCAGCTTCGTGTGGGCCGAGCAGTACTTC. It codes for CASSFVWAEQYF.

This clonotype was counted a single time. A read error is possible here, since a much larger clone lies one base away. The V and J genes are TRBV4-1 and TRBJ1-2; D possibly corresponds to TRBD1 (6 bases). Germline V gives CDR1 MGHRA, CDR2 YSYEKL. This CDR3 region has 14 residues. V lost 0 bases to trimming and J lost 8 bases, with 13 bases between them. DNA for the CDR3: TGCGCCAGCAGCCAAGAGGGGGCATTCGAAGGCTACACCTTC. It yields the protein CASSQEGAFEGYTF.

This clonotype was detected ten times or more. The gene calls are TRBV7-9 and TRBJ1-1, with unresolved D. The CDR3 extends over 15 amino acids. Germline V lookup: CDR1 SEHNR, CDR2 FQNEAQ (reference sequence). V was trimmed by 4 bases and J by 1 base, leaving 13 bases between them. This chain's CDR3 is CASSSVISANTEAFF. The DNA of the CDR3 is TGTGCCAGCAGCTCGGTCATCTCCGCGAACACTGAAGCTTTCTTT. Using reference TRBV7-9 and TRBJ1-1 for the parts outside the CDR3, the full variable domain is DTGVSQNPRHKITKRGQNVTFRCDPISEHNRLYWYRQTLGQGPEFLTYFQNEAQLEKSRLLSDRFSAERPKGSFSTLEIQRTEQGDSAMYLCASSSVISANTEAFFGQGTRLTVV.

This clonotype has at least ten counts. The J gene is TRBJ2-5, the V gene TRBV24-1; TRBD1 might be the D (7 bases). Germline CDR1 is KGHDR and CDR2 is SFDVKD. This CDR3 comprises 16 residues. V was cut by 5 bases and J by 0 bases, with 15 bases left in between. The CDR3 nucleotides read TGTGCCACCAGTGCTTCGGGGGACAGAGACCAAGAGACCCAGTACTTC. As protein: CATSASGDRDQETQYF.

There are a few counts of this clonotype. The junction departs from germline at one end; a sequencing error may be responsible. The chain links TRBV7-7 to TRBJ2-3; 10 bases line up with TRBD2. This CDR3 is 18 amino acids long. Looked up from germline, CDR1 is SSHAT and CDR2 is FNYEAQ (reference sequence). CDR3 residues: CASSLYLAGEGGTDTQYF. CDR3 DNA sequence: TGTGCTAGCAGCTTATACCTAGCGGGGGAAGGTGGGACAGATACGCAGTATTTT.

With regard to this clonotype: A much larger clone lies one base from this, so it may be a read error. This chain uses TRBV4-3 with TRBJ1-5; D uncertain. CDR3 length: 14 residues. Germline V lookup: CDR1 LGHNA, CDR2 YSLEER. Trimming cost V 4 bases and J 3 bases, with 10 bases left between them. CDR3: CASSLDYVNQPQHF. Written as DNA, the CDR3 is TGCGCCAGCAGCCTAGATTACGTCAATCAGCCCCAGCATTTT.

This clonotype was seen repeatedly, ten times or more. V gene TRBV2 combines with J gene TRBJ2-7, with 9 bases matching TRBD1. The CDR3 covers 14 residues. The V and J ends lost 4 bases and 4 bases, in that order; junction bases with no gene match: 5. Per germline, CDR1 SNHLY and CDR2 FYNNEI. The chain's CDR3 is CASSVTGQGYEQYF. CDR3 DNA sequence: TGTGCCAGCAGTGTCACGGGACAGGGATACGAGCAGTACTTC.

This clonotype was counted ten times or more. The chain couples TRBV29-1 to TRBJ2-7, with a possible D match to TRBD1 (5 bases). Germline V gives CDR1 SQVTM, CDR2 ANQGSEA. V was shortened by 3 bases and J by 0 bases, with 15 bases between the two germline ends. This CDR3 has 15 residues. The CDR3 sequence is CSVDGQGSGSYEQYF. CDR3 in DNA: TGCAGCGTTGATGGGCAGGGATCTGGCTCCTACGAGCAGTACTTC.

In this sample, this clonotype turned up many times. The CDR3 here is CASSQGGVGETQYF. As DNA, the CDR3 is TGTGCCAGCAGCCAAGGGGGGGTAGGAGAGACCCAGTACTTC. The chain employs TRBV4-2 and TRBJ2-5; the D gene is possibly TRBD2 (6 bases). Trimming removed 1 base at V and 4 bases at J, with 10 bases between. The germline V gene encodes CDR1 LGHNA and CDR2 YNFKEQ. The CDR3 is 14 residues long.

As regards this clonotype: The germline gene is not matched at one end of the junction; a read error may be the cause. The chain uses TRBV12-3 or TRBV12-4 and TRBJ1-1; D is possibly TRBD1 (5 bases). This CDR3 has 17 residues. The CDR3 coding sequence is TGCGCCAGCAGCGGACCATTACAGGCGAGAGGGGCCTGGGAAGCTTTCTTT. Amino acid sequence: CASSGPLQARGAWEAFF.

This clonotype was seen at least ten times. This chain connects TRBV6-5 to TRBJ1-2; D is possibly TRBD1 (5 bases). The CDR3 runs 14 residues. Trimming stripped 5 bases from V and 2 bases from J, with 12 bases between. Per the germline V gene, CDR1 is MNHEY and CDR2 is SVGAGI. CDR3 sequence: CASSLQGPNYGYTF. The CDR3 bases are TGTGCCAGCAGTCTCCAGGGACCGAACTATGGCTACACCTTC.

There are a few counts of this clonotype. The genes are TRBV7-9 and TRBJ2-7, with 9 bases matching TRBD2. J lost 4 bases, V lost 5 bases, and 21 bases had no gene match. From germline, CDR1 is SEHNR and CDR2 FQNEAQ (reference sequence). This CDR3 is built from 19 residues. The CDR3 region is CASSQESSGSSRVFYEQYF. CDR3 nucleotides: TGTGCCAGCAGCCAAGAGAGTAGCGGGAGTTCCCGCGTTTTTTACGAGCAGTACTTC.

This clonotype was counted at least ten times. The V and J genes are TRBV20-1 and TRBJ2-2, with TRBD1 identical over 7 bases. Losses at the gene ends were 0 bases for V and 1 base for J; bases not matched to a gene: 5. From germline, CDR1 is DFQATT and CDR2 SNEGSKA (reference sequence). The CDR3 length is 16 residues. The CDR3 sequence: CSARDVRQGNTGELFF. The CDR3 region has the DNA TGCAGTGCTAGAGATGTGAGACAGGGGAACACCGGGGAGCTGTTTTTT.

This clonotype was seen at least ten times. The CDR3 bases are TGTGCCAGCAGCTTAGGGACACAAGAGACCCAGTACTTC. Its translation: CASSLGTQETQYF. V and J are TRBV11-2 and TRBJ2-5; D is possibly TRBD1 (5 bases). Trimming removed 1 base at V and 2 bases at J, with 5 bases between. CDR3 size: 13 residues. Germline V CDR1 and CDR2: SGHAT, FQNNGV.

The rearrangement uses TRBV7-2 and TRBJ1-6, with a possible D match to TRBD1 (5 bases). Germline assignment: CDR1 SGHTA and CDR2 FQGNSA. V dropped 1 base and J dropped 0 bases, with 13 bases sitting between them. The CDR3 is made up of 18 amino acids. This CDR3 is CASSLDLRGSSYNSPLHF. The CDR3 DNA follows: TGTGCCAGCAGCTTAGACCTCCGGGGGAGCTCCTATAATTCACCCCTCCACTTT.

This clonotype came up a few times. The CDR3 here is CAISATENTDTQYF. The CDR3 region has the DNA TGTGCCATCAGTGCGACGGAAAACACAGATACGCAGTATTTT. This chain connects TRBV10-3 to TRBJ2-3, with unresolved D. V was clipped by 4 bases and J by 2 bases, with 10 bases between them. This CDR3 is 14 amino acids long. Germline values: CDR1 ENHRY, CDR2 SYGVKD.

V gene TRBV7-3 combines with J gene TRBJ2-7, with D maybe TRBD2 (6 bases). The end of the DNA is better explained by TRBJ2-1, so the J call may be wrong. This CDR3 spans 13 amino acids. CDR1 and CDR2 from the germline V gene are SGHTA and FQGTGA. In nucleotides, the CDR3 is TGTGCCAGCAGCTTACCAGGGAGGTATGAGCAGTTCTTC. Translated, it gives CASSLPGRYEQFF.

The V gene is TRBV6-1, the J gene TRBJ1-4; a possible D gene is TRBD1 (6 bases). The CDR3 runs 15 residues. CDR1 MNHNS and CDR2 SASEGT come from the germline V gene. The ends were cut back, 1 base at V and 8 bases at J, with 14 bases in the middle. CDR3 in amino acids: CASSEDPYRAEKLFF. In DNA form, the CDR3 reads TGTGCCAGCAGTGAAGATCCATACAGGGCGGAAAAACTGTTTTTT.